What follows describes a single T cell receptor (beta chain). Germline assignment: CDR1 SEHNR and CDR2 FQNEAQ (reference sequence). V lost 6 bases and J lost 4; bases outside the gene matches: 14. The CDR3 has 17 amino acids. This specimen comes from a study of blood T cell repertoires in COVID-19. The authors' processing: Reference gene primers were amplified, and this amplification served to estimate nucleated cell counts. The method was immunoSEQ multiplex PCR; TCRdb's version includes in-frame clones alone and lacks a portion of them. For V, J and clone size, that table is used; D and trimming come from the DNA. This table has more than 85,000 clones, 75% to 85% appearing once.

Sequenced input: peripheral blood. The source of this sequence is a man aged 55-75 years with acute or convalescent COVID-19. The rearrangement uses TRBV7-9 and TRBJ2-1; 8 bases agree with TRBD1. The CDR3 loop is CASRFMTGTGEYNEQFF. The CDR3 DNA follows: TGTGCCAGCAGATTTATGACCGGGACAGGCGAGTACAATGAGCAGTTCTTC.